Listed below are T cell receptor beta chains from one sample, sequenced in a study of type 1 regulatory T cells. In TCRdb, the reads were re-called with MiXCR into one record per CDR3 protein. The sample includes 6,000 to 7,500 distinct CDR3 sequences, around 30% of them seen just once. Their antigen targets remain unknown. Sequencing was performed on cultured type 1 regulatory T (Tr1) cells, either the whole culture or a sorted fraction (not recorded which). The receptor source for this set is a human donor in good health. CDR3s include the opening cysteine and the closing phenylalanine or tryptophan. Expanded clones are given a class, and other clones once, few, many or no size at all.

V	size	J	CDR3
TRBV9	NA	TRBJ1-6	CASSQGGGNSYNSPLHF
TRBV2	NA	TRBJ2-1	CASSRGLDEQFF
TRBV6-2/TRBV6-3	once	TRBJ2-1	CASRGSPGLAGLSSYNEQFF
TRBV19	NA	TRBJ2-3	CASSYRDISTDTQYF
TRBV7-9	NA	TRBJ1-5	CASSLGEGRGGQPQHF
TRBV7-7	NA	TRBJ2-3	CASSLSLGSSDTQYF
TRBV21-1	NA	TRBJ2-2	CASSKLVQREVYGELFF
TRBV5-1	NA	TRBJ2-5	CASSLVSETQYF
TRBV27	NA	TRBJ2-7	CASSATSGRLDEQYF
TRBV20-1	NA	TRBJ1-4	CSARRPGGNEKLFF
TRBV6-1	NA	TRBJ2-7	CASSESQTVASYEQYF
TRBV12-3/TRBV12-4	few	TRBJ2-1	CASSHSSGSYNEQFF
TRBV10-2	NA	TRBJ2-5	CASRPSGTETQYF
TRBV6-5	NA	TRBJ2-7	CASSRLVARGYEQYF
TRBV20-1	few	TRBJ1-6	CSARDFGRVGNSPLHF
TRBV5-1	NA	TRBJ2-7	CASTSGRPNYEQYF
TRBV24-1	medium-sized	TRBJ1-5	CATSDPPGNQPQHF
TRBV27	many	TRBJ2-2	CASSPRTSGNTGELFF
TRBV19	NA	TRBJ2-7	CASSIGRSSYEQYF
TRBV3-1	NA	TRBJ2-5	CASSPGTRETQYF
TRBV5-6	NA	TRBJ2-5	CASKVAPTVAETQYF
TRBV6-2/TRBV6-3	NA	TRBJ2-7	CASNPHLAPQGEQYF
TRBV28	NA	TRBJ1-1	CASSLVLRNTEAFF
TRBV27	many	TRBJ2-1	CASSTRAGTNNEQFF
TRBV5-4	medium-sized	TRBJ2-2	CASSSPYSNTGELFF
TRBV6-1	NA	TRBJ2-3	CASRALAGPDTQYF
TRBV3-1	few	TRBJ2-7	CASSTNLLSGSSYEQYF
TRBV7-8	few	TRBJ2-5	CASSLGGPKLETQYF
TRBV5-1	NA	TRBJ2-6	CASSGGTSFSPGANVLTF
TRBV7-9	NA	TRBJ1-4	CASSSDGTTNEKLFF
TRBV3-2	NA	TRBJ2-2	CASSQDRGEGHNTGELFF